This T cell receptor (beta chain) was captured in a study of CD8 T cells in ankylosing spondylitis (dated by TCRdb to 2016 to 2017). As for the study more broadly: T cell receptor beta repertoires were profiled in healthy donors and ankylosing spondylitis patients so that disease-linked TCR variants could be found. The full study cohort was made up of about 25 ankylosing spondylitis patients and about a hundred healthy donors. Samples of peripheral blood were taken, and for ankylosing spondylitis patients, synovial fluid was collected as well.

Findings and caveats that apply to the study as a whole: Significant enrichment of the disease-linked clones was reported in matched synovial fluid samples from ankylosing spondylitis patients. A TCR beta motif made up of several highly homologous amino acid variants appeared to be characteristic of blood from ankylosing spondylitis patients. In peripheral blood, the disease-linked clones were found at relatively low frequencies and had a CD8+ phenotype. Some of the motif variants had been reported before in the synovial fluid and blood of reactive arthritis patients, a finding that suggests common disease-initiation mechanisms.

The run used an Illumina HiSeq 2500. Quantitative 5'-RACE with molecular barcodes was used to prepare TCR beta libraries. Concerning the study's data processing: To identify disease-linked TCR variants, a new computational method was used, one built on a probabilistic model of VDJ rearrangement. TCRdb reprocessed the public reads (quality trimming at Q25 with fastp, clone calling with MiXCR) and kept in-frame beta chains. Each record represents a unique CDR3 protein, reported with the most common genes and DNA among its rows. TCRdb, rather than the study authors, made the V and J calls. This sample comprises hundreds of thousands of distinct CDR3 sequences, over 7% of them detected only once. The ten largest account for 4% to 5% of the sample. This clonotype was observed a few times. The antigen it recognizes is unknown. It has no much larger one-base neighbor in the sample; base qualities were not kept.

V sheds 4 bases and J sheds 6 bases, leaving 7 bases between their ends. According to the germline V gene (reference sequence), CDR1 reads GTSNPN and CDR2 reads SVGIG. Spanning cysteine to phenylalanine, the CDR3 consists of 11 amino acids. Only CDR3 DNA remains: 33 bases, in frame from the first base. Sequencing was carried out using blood, either unsorted or a sorted T cell fraction (not recorded which). The sequence came from a female donor with ankylosing spondylitis or in good health (not recorded which). The sequence is built from TRBV30 and TRBJ2-4; a confident D gene designation cannot be given. The DNA is TGTGCCTGGACAGGCGGAAACATTCAGTACTTC. Translation gives CAWTGGNIQYF.